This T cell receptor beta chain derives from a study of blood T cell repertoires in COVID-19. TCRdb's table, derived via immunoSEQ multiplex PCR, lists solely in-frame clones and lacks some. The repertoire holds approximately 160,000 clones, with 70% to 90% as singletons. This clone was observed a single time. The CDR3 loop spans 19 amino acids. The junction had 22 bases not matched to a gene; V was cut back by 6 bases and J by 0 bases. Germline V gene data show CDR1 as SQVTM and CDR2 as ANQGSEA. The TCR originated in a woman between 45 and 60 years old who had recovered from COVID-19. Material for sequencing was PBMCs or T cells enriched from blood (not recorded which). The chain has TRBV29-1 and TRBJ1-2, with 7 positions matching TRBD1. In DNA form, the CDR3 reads TGCAGCGTCCGAGGGCCCGGGACGACAGGGCCCCTAGCTAACTATGGCTACACCTTC. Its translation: CSVRGPGTTGPLANYGYTF.